This T cell receptor (beta chain) was sequenced during a study of T cells expressing NK-cell markers. Study information: Seven of the eight sequenced donors were HCMV-seropositive; one was seronegative.

Reanalyzing the 5' RACE reads, TCRdb keeps one entry per CDR3 protein, without DNA. This specimen shows about 410,000 distinct CDR3 sequences; the ten leading clones hold over 8.5%. Concerning this clonotype itself: No antigen is known for it.

Germline-derived CDR1 and CDR2 are SQVTM and ANQGSEA. The CDR3 totals 14 residues. Notes on the study in general: Among a handful of donors, these clonotypes also ranked first in the CD3+CD56-NKG2C+ fraction.

The source material was blood T cells: a sorted CD56 or NKG2C T cell subset, CD4+ or CD8+ T cells, or bulk PBMC T cells (not recorded which). The sequence came from a woman in her 50s in good health. The chain carries TRBV29-1 and TRBJ2-5; the TCRdb D gene call, TRBD2, has no DNA to confirm it. This chain's CDR3 is CSVKSGDQRGTQYF. Full variable domain (rest looked up from reference TRBV29-1 and TRBJ2-5): SAVISQKPSRDICQRGTSLTIQCQVDSQVTMMFWYRQQPGQSLTLIATANQGSEATYESGFVIDKFPISRPNLTFSTLTVSNMSPEDSSIYLCSVKSGDQRGTQYFGPGTRLLVL.